What follows is one T cell receptor beta chain and its context. Its target is not known. The CDR3 has 14 residues. Per the germline V gene, CDR1 is ENHRY and CDR2 is SYGVKD. V was trimmed by 3 bases and J by 5 bases, leaving 13 bases between them. This sample was taken from a study of cytomegalovirus exposure and HLA in healthy donors. General study findings and limits: The study flagged around 150 TCR beta chains as cytomegalovirus-associated. TCR beta sequences reportedly predicted most subjects' HLA-A and HLA-B alleles accurately. It is likely that the observed cluster of highly shared sequence variants was a sequencing artifact.

PCR primers comprised 60 Vbeta and 13 Jbeta primers. The table came from immunoSEQ multiplex PCR; TCRdb's copy has only in-frame clones and leaves some out. This sample has 70,000 to 100,000 clones, with less than 70% found just once. Sequences were obtained from PBMCs. This chain uses TRBV10-3 with TRBJ1-1, with D possibly being TRBD1 (5 bases). The receptor's source is a man in his forties or fifties in good health and CMV-seronegative. The CDR3 loop reads CAISDLGGGTEAFF. The CDR3 nucleotides read TGTGCCATCAGTGACCTGGGGGGTGGAACTGAAGCTTTCTTT.